This T cell receptor (beta chain) was documented in a study of CD4+ T cells in melanoma. Whole-study results and caveats: CD8+ T cell, macrophage and B cell function reportedly correlated with neoantigen-specific CD4+ T cells. In melanoma, neoantigen-specific CD4+ T cells reportedly differed in differentiation state.

As for this clone: The target antigen is unknown.

CDR1 and CDR2 (germline): MNHEY, SMNVEV (reference sequence). The CDR3 has 14 amino acids. V gave up 2 bases and J gave up 9 bases; unmatched junction bases: 4. Libraries were prepared by immunoSEQ multiplex PCR; TCRdb keeps only in-frame clonotypes and omits some of them. The data contain around 100,000 clones, around 92% of them singletons. The material sequenced was peripheral blood. The V call is TRBV27, the J call TRBJ1-6; 7 bases match TRBD1. The clonotype comes from a human donor with melanoma. CDR3 in amino acids: CASSLGRGGSPLHF. For the CDR3, the DNA is TGTGCCAGCAGTTTAGGCAGGGGGGGTTCACCCCTCCACTTT.